Following are 27 T cell receptor beta chains from one sample sequenced in a study of identical twins. TCRdb itself ran the 5' RACE reads through MiXCR, one entry per CDR3 protein. The table has 650,000 to 800,000 distinct CDR3 sequences, over 8.5% seen once. The same sample was also used in a study of yellow fever vaccine responses in identical twins.

The sequenced sample consisted of PBMCs. These receptors came from a woman in her late teens or twenties in good health.

Ten or more counts support this clonotype. The CDR3 loop is CASSLTSGGGDTQYF. DNA for the CDR3: TGTGCCAGCAGTTTAACTAGCGGGGGGGGAGATACGCAGTATTTT. The chain joins TRBV27 to TRBJ2-3; the match to TRBD2 covers 13 bases. The CDR3 covers 15 residues. From germline, CDR1 is MNHEY and CDR2 SMNVEV (reference sequence). Losses at the gene ends were 2 bases for V and 5 bases for J; bases not matched to a gene: 1.

This clonotype was seen only a few times. The chain joins TRBV4-3 to TRBJ2-7; 9 nucleotides align to TRBD1. The CDR3 has 18 amino acids. The germline gives CDR1 LGHNA, CDR2 YSLEER. The V segment lost 4 bases and the J segment 2 bases; nucleotides outside the gene matches: 15. The CDR3, as DNA: TGCGCCAGCAGCCCAGGGATTCCGGGACAGGGTGCAGCCTACGAGCAGTACTTC. It specifies CASSPGIPGQGAAYEQYF.

The chain uses TRBV11-2 and TRBJ2-7, with D possibly being TRBD2 (6 bases). The V gene lost 4 bases and the J gene lost 2 bases, with 12 bases spanning the gap. Germline CDR1 SGHAT, CDR2 FQNNGV. The CDR3 sequence is 14 residues long. The CDR3 loop reads CASSYGTLPYEQYF. CDR3 nucleotide sequence: TGTGCCAGCAGCTATGGGACTCTCCCCTACGAGCAGTACTTC.

This clonotype was detected only a few times. The rearrangement joins TRBV9 to TRBJ2-1, with 7 nucleotides matching TRBD2. This CDR3 has 17 residues. Losses at the gene ends were 4 bases for V and 0 bases for J; bases not matched to a gene: 10. Germline-derived CDR1 and CDR2 are SGDLS and YYNGEE. The CDR3 DNA is TGTGCCAGCAGCCAACGACTAGCCATAAGCTCCTACAATGAGCAGTTCTTC. Residues: CASSQRLAISSYNEQFF.

This clonotype turned up a few times. The chain carries TRBV6-1 and TRBJ1-5; D uncertain. This CDR3 comprises 14 residues. The V and J ends lost 5 bases and 5 bases respectively, with 13 bases between them. Germline V gene sequence: CDR1 MNHNS, CDR2 SASEGT. CDR3 DNA: TGTGCCAGCAGTCCGGGTATAGAGGATCAGCCCCAGCATTTT. Amino acids: CASSPGIEDQPQHF.

This clonotype was detected only a few times. The CDR3 sequence is CASSQLGGDTQYF. In nucleotides, the CDR3 is TGTGCCAGCAGCCAATTAGGCGGAGATACGCAGTATTTT. The rearrangement joins TRBV3-1 to TRBJ2-3; D unclear. Trimming shortened V by 2 bases and J by 5 bases, and 8 bases separated the two germline ends. CDR1 LGHDT and CDR2 YNNKEL come from the germline V gene (reference sequence). The CDR3 covers 13 residues.

This clonotype turned up a few times. This chain connects TRBV28 to TRBJ2-1; 9 nucleotides match TRBD2. There are 15 residues in the CDR3. Unmatched junction bases numbered 7, after V lost 5 bases and J lost 5 bases. Germline lookup yields CDR1 MDHEN and CDR2 SYDVKM. CDR3 sequence reads: CASSRRRLADNEQFF. DNA for the CDR3: TGTGCCAGCAGTCGACGGCGACTAGCGGACAATGAGCAGTTCTTC.

This clonotype has a count of ten or more. V and J are TRBV28 and TRBJ2-2; no firm D call. CDR3 size: 15 residues. From germline, CDR1 is MDHEN and CDR2 SYDVKM. V was trimmed by 8 bases and J by 1 base, leaving 14 bases between them. The CDR3 protein is CASQIGQMNTGELFF. The CDR3 nucleotides are TGTGCCAGCCAAATCGGGCAAATGAACACCGGGGAGCTGTTTTTT.

This sequence joins TRBV7-9 and TRBJ2-2; 7 nucleotides align to TRBD1. The germline gives CDR1 SEHNR, CDR2 FQNEAQ (reference sequence). The CDR3 spans 16 residues. Trimming removed 8 bases from V and 4 bases from J; junction bases left unmatched: 13. The CDR3 coding sequence is TGTGCCAGCGATATCTTGACAGGGCGAACCACCGGGGAGCTGTTTTTT. This codes for CASDILTGRTTGELFF. Variable domain in full (rest from reference TRBV7-9 and TRBJ2-2): DTGVSQNPRHKITKRGQNVTFRCDPISEHNRLYWYRQTLGQGPEFLTYFQNEAQLEKSRLLSDRFSAERPKGSFSTLEIQRTEQGDSAMYLCASDILTGRTTGELFFGEGSRLTVL.

This clonotype was detected a few times. The genes are TRBV28 and TRBJ2-5; 8 nucleotides match TRBD1. CDR1 MDHEN and CDR2 SYDVKM come from the germline V gene. CDR3 size: 16 residues. With 4 bases clipped from V and 2 bases from J, the junction kept 9 bases outside the gene matches. The CDR3 protein is CASSWTGRGVQETQYF. In DNA form, the CDR3 reads TGTGCCAGCAGTTGGACAGGGAGAGGAGTACAAGAGACCCAGTACTTC.

This clonotype showed up just a few times. This chain joins TRBV7-2 and TRBJ2-2; D may be TRBD2 (6 bases). V gave up 6 bases and J gave up 2 bases, with 16 bases separating them. The CDR3 length is 16 residues. Germline V CDR1 and CDR2: SGHTA, FQGNSA. The CDR3 DNA reads as TGTGCCAGCAGAAGTTTAGCGGACCTCAACACCGGGGAGCTGTTTTTT. Translated, it gives CASRSLADLNTGELFF. The variable domain in full, with the rest retrieved from reference TRBV7-2 and TRBJ2-2, is GAGVSQSPSNKVTEKGKDVELRCDPISGHTALYWYRQSLGQGLEFLIYFQGNSAPDKSGLPSDRFSAERTGGSVSTLTIQRTQQEDSAVYLCASRSLADLNTGELFFGEGSRLTVL.

This clonotype was observed many times. The chain recombines TRBV5-1 with TRBJ1-2; 9 bases align to TRBD1. The length of the CDR3 is 15 residues. The V gene end was trimmed by 2 bases and the J gene end by 3 bases; junction bases not matched to a gene: 5. In germline, CDR1 is SGHRS, CDR2 YFSETQ. The CDR3 loop reads CASSFGDRGDYGYTF. CDR3 DNA sequence: TGCGCCAGCAGCTTTGGTGACAGGGGGGACTATGGCTACACCTTC.

This clonotype was seen at least ten times. The chain links TRBV3-1 to TRBJ2-3; 11 bases are shared with TRBD2. The CDR3 covers 15 residues. CDR1 is LGHDT, CDR2 YNNKEL, per germline (reference sequence). V gave up 8 bases and J gave up 1 base; unmatched junction bases: 5. The CDR3 loop is CASRPTSGGTDTQYF. The DNA of the CDR3 is TGTGCCAGCCGCCCGACTAGCGGGGGCACAGATACGCAGTATTTT.

This clonotype was recorded only once. The chain recombines TRBV7-3 with TRBJ2-7; D perhaps matches TRBD2 (5 bases). Germline CDR1 reads SGHTA; CDR2 reads FQGTGA. Trimming took 0 bases from V and 2 from J, leaving 11 bases between them. The CDR3 has 15 residues. This CDR3 reads CASSLTPARAYEQYF. In DNA, the CDR3 is TGTGCCAGCAGCTTAACGCCAGCGAGGGCCTACGAGCAGTACTTC. The full variable domain, its missing parts supplied by reference TRBV7-3 and TRBJ2-7, is GAGVSQTPSNKVTEKGKYVELRCDPISGHTALYWYRQSLGQGPEFLIYFQGTGAADDSGLPNDRFFAVRPEGSVSTLKIQRTERGDSAVYLCASSLTPARAYEQYFGPGTRLTVT.

This clonotype occurred many times. As DNA, the CDR3 is TGTGCCATCCAAGAGCGGGGGGGGAATGAGCAGTTCTTC. The encoded protein is CAIQERGGNEQFF. This chain links TRBV10-3 with TRBJ2-1; TRBD2 agrees at 10 bases. Germline V gene lookup returns CDR1 ENHRY and CDR2 SYGVKD. The CDR3 length is 13 residues. V lost 8 bases to trimming and J lost 7 bases; unmatched junction nucleotides: 5.

This clonotype has a handful of counts. The chain couples TRBV6-4 to TRBJ2-4, with D uncertain. The CDR3 spans 13 residues. V lost 6 bases and J 1 base, leaving 7 bases between the germline ends. Germline assignment: CDR1 MRHNA and CDR2 SNTAGT. The CDR3, as DNA: TGTGCCAGCAGCCCCTCCGCCAAAAACATTCAGTACTTC. Protein sequence: CASSPSAKNIQYF.

This chain uses TRBV12-3 or TRBV12-4 with TRBJ1-5, with 8 positions matching TRBD1. This CDR3 contains 16 residues. V lost 5 bases to trimming and J lost 2 bases; unmatched junction nucleotides: 8. CDR3 protein: CASSPRGPYGNQPQHF. The CDR3 bases are TGTGCCAGCAGTCCCAGGGGGCCCTATGGCAATCAGCCCCAGCATTTT.

The chain uses TRBV6-2 or TRBV6-3 and TRBJ2-1; 12 bases line up with TRBD2. Trimming took 6 bases from V and 4 from J; bases not matched to a gene: 10. Germline V lookup: CDR1 MNHEY, CDR2 SVGEGT. This CDR3 has 17 amino acids. The CDR3 loop is CASRSSGGGPIYNEQFF. CDR3 DNA: TGTGCCAGCAGATCTAGCGGGGGGGGCCCTATATACAATGAGCAGTTCTTC.

This clonotype was found many times. The rearrangement joins TRBV7-3 to TRBJ2-7, with 8 positions matching TRBD1. Germline assignment: CDR1 SGHTA and CDR2 FQGTGA. The CDR3 sequence is 14 residues long. The V gene end was trimmed by 6 bases and the J gene end by 0 bases; junction bases not matched to a gene: 4. The CDR3 DNA follows: TGTGCCAGCAGTAGACAGGGGAGCTCCTACGAGCAGTACTTC. This translates into CASSRQGSSYEQYF.

This clonotype has just a few counts. The V call is TRBV20-1, the J call TRBJ2-7; D unclear. The CDR3 consists of 16 residues. CDR1 is DFQATT and CDR2 is SNEGSKA in the germline V gene (reference sequence). The germline V and J ends were trimmed by 3 bases and 0 bases, with 18 bases remaining between them. The CDR3 DNA is TGCAGTGCTAGGCCTTCCTTGGGTAAAAGCTCCTACGAGCAGTACTTC. Its protein product is CSARPSLGKSSYEQYF.

The genes are TRBV12-3 or TRBV12-4 and TRBJ1-4; 10 bases align to TRBD1. CDR3 length: 16 residues. V lost 5 bases, J lost 6 bases, and 9 bases stayed unmatched. As DNA, the CDR3 is TGTGCCAGCAGTATTAATGTCGGGACAGGGGATGAAAAACTGTTTTTT. It is translated as CASSINVGTGDEKLFF.

This clonotype was counted many times. The chain has TRBV4-1 and TRBJ2-5; TRBD1 aligns across 9 bases. Looked up from germline, CDR1 is MGHRA and CDR2 is YSYEKL. The V segment lost 3 bases and the J segment 5 bases; nucleotides outside the gene matches: 7. This CDR3 comprises 15 residues. In nucleotides, the CDR3 is TGCGCCAGCAGCCAGGAACTGGACAGGGGCGAGACCCAGTACTTC. This sequence encodes CASSQELDRGETQYF.

This clonotype was found a few times. The DNA of the CDR3 is TGTGCCAGCAGTCTCACGGCGGACAGTTACAATGAGCAGTTCTTC. Its translation is CASSLTADSYNEQFF. The gene calls are TRBV12-3 or TRBV12-4 and TRBJ2-1; TRBD1 might be the D (6 bases). The CDR3 has 15 amino acids. Trimming took 5 bases from V and 4 from J, leaving 15 bases between them.

V gene TRBV20-1 combines with J gene TRBJ2-1; D is unclear. V lost 2 bases and J lost 0, with 8 bases in between. Germline loops: CDR1 DFQATT, CDR2 SNEGSKA (reference sequence). There are 14 residues in the CDR3. As DNA, the CDR3 is TGCAGTGCTAGACGGTCAAGCTCCTACAATGAGCAGTTCTTC. Its protein is CSARRSSSYNEQFF.

The gene calls are TRBV14 and TRBJ2-3; D is uncertain. V was pared by 3 bases and J by 4 bases, with 8 bases between. The CDR3 is 13 residues long. Germline values: CDR1 SGHDN, CDR2 FVKESK. The CDR3 sequence is CASSHSGADTQYF. The CDR3 nucleotides are TGTGCCAGCAGCCATTCTGGGGCAGATACGCAGTATTTT.

The chain recombines TRBV15 with TRBJ2-7; D is unresolved. CDR1 is LNHNV and CDR2 is YYDKDF in the germline V gene (reference sequence). V lost 0 bases and J lost 2, with 5 bases in between. The CDR3 has 13 residues. In DNA, the CDR3 is TGTGCCACCAGCAGAGATCCTACCTACGAGCAGTACTTC. Protein sequence: CATSRDPTYEQYF.

This clonotype was recorded many times. The chain combines TRBV20-1 with TRBJ2-7; D perhaps matches TRBD2 (6 bases). This CDR3 has 13 amino acids. Germline CDR1 DFQATT, CDR2 SNEGSKA (reference sequence). Trimming stripped 3 bases from V and 0 bases from J, with 9 bases between. CDR3 sequence reads: CSARPGVSYEQYF. The CDR3 DNA sequence: TGCAGTGCTAGGCCGGGAGTCTCCTACGAGCAGTACTTC.